The clone carrying this TCR beta chain showed up many times. No antigen is known for it. There are 11 residues in the CDR3. Per the germline V gene, CDR1 is MNHEY and CDR2 is SVGAGI. Deletions cut 7 bases from V and 11 bases from J, with 14 bases between. UMIs and sample barcodes were carried by the TCR alpha and TCR beta cDNA libraries that 5'RACE produced using constant-segment primers. TCRdb used MiXCR to reprocess the 5' RACE reads, holding one entry per CDR3 protein. The table lists some 68,000 distinct CDR3 sequences, around 15% of them singletons. The data originate from a study of T-cell memory formation after mild COVID-19. Background on the study: Clustering of TCRs was largely donor specific.

General observations from the study: The study found balanced CD4/CD8 in clones contracting day 15 to 85 and a CD4+ lean in later expanders. Pre-infection memory already had some responding clones, implying cross-reactive memory joined.

This TCR derives from an adult woman who had mild COVID-19 (a few samples of this study predate the infection). Cell type and time point are not known. This rearrangement joins TRBV6-5 to TRBJ1-1; D perhaps matches TRBD1 (5 bases). The sequenced sample was PBMCs or a T cell subset sorted from them (not recorded which). The CDR3 protein is CASKKGSWAFF. CDR3 sequence (DNA): TGTGCCAGCAAAAAGGGGTCATGGGCTTTCTTT.